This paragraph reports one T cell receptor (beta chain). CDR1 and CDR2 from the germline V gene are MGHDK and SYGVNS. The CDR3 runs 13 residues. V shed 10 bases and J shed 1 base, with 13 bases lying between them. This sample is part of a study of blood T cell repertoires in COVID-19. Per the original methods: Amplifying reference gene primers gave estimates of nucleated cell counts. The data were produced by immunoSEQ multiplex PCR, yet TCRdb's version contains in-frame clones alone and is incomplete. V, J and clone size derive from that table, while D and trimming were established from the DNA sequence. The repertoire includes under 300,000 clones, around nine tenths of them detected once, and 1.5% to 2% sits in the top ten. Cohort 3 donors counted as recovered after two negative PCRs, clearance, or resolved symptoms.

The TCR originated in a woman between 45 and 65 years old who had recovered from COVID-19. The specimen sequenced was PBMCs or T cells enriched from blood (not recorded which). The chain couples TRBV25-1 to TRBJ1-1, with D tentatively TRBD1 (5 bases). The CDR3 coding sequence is TGTGCCACCTCTCCCACAGGGAACACTGAAGCTTTCTTT. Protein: CATSPTGNTEAFF.